Presented here are 20 T cell receptor beta chains from one specimen sequenced in a study of cytomegalovirus exposure and HLA in healthy donors. The PCR ran on 60 Vbeta and 13 Jbeta primers. The data were produced by immunoSEQ multiplex PCR, yet TCRdb's version contains in-frame clones alone and is incomplete. The sample consists of about 60,000 clones, roughly 77% of them appearing once. The sequenced sample consisted of PBMCs. The receptor set was obtained from a woman aged 40-49 years in good health and CMV-seropositive.

V is TRBV29-1 and J is TRBJ1-2; no reliable D call. The CDR3 runs to 12 residues. Germline V CDR1 and CDR2: SQVTM, ANQGSEA. The CDR3 DNA reads TGCACCCCCAGTTCCCCTGCATGTGGCTACACCTTC. This sequence encodes CTPSSPACGYTF.

This clone appeared once. CDR3 DNA sequence: TGCGCCAGCAGCTTTTTTGGACAGGATAATGAAAAACTGTTTTTT. Protein product: CASSFFGQDNEKLFF. J is TRBJ1-4 and V is TRBV5-1, with TRBD1 identical over 7 bases. Germline CDR1 reads SGHRS; CDR2 reads YFSETQ. The CDR3 covers 15 residues. The ends lost 2 bases at V and 4 bases at J; junction bases unmatched: 5.

This clone turned up a few times. The chain joins TRBV19 to TRBJ1-2; 8 bases line up with TRBD1. CDR3 length equals 14 residues. J was trimmed by 7 bases and V by 1 base; bases with no gene match: 5. From germline, CDR1 is LNHDA and CDR2 SQIVND (reference sequence). The CDR3 protein is CASSIGQGAIGYTF. The CDR3, as DNA: TGTGCCAGTAGTATAGGGCAGGGGGCGATTGGCTACACCTTC.

The sample holds a few counts of this clone. The rearrangement joins TRBV7-2 to TRBJ1-2; TRBD1 matches at 9 bases. The V segment lost 0 bases and the J segment 3 bases; nucleotides outside the gene matches: 2. This CDR3 is 15 amino acids long. Per the germline V gene, CDR1 is SGHTA and CDR2 is FQGNSA. CDR3 protein: CASSLAGQGDYGYTF. DNA of the CDR3: TGTGCCAGCAGCTTAGCGGGACAGGGAGACTATGGCTACACCTTC.

The chain links TRBV18 to TRBJ2-5; D is uncertain. Between the trimmed V and J ends, which lost 5 bases and 1 base, there was a span of 8 bases. This CDR3 has 13 amino acids. The V gene's germline CDR1 is KGHSH and CDR2 LQKENI. Here the CDR3 reads CASSLVLQETQYF. As DNA, the CDR3 is TGTGCCAGCTCATTAGTTCTCCAAGAGACCCAGTACTTC.

V usage is TRBV30 and J usage is TRBJ1-3; a possible D gene is TRBD1 (6 bases). Germline-derived CDR1 and CDR2 are GTSNPN and SVGIG (reference sequence). V was trimmed by 8 bases and J by 2 bases, leaving 13 bases between them. The CDR3 runs to 13 residues. CDR3 DNA: TGTGCCGGGGGGGCCAGACCTGGAAACACCATATATTTT. As protein: CAGGARPGNTIYF.

This clone was counted between two and nine times. The V call is TRBV25-1, the J call TRBJ1-6, with 8 bases aligning to TRBD1. Per germline, CDR1 MGHDK and CDR2 SYGVNS. The CDR3 covers 13 residues. Unmatched junction bases numbered 4, after V lost 4 bases and J lost 11 bases. CDR3 coding DNA: TGTGCCAGCAGTGCCCGGACAGGGCCACCCCTCCACTTT. Protein product: CASSARTGPPLHF.

The J gene is TRBJ2-7, the V gene TRBV5-1; 9 nucleotides line up with TRBD2. There are 16 residues in the CDR3. The J segment lost 4 bases and the V segment lost 2 bases, leaving 10 bases of the junction unmatched. Germline V gene lookup returns CDR1 SGHRS and CDR2 YFSETQ. CDR3 amino acids: CASSFYLAGASYEQYF. In nucleotides, the CDR3 is TGCGCCAGCAGCTTTTATTTAGCGGGGGCCTCTTACGAGCAGTACTTC.

The V gene is TRBV27, the J gene TRBJ2-7, with 9 bases lining up with TRBD1. V was pared by 1 base and J by 2 bases, with 3 bases of the junction left unmatched. The CDR3 is 15 residues long. Germline V gene lookup returns CDR1 MNHEY and CDR2 SMNVEV (reference sequence). CDR3 sequence (DNA): TGTGCCAGCAGTTTATGGGGACAGGGCGCCTACGAGCAGTACTTC. Its translation is CASSLWGQGAYEQYF.

The CDR3 nucleotides are TGTGCCAGCAGTATCTTAGCGGGGGGGCGCCGGAATGAGCAGTTCTTC. It yields the protein CASSILAGGRRNEQFF. The chain is built from TRBV27 and TRBJ2-1; 11 bases map to TRBD2. Germline V gene sequence: CDR1 MNHEY, CDR2 SMNVEV (reference sequence). This CDR3 has 16 amino acids. With V trimmed by 5 bases and J by 7 bases, 10 bases remained unmatched.

The rearrangement links TRBV19 to TRBJ2-5, with TRBD2 matching over 10 bases. Germline assignment: CDR1 LNHDA and CDR2 SQIVND (reference sequence). CDR3 length: 16 amino acids. After removal of 4 bases from V and 0 bases from J, the junction contained 5 bases not matched to a gene. DNA of the CDR3: TGTGCCAGTAGTAGGCTAGCGGGGGCCTACCAAGAGACCCAGTACTTC. Translation gives CASSRLAGAYQETQYF.

This clone appeared a few times. The chain carries TRBV6-1 and TRBJ1-1, with TRBD1 matching over 8 bases. V lost 6 bases, J lost 1 base, and 7 bases stayed unmatched. The CDR3 extends over 15 amino acids. Germline V gene data show CDR1 as MNHNS and CDR2 as SASEGT. CDR3 nucleotides: TGTGCCAGCAGAGCGGGACAGGCGTGGAACACTGAAGCTTTCTTT. It specifies CASRAGQAWNTEAFF.

The DNA of the CDR3 is TGTGCCAGCAGCTTTAGCGGGAGGAATGAGCAGTTCTTC. Translated, it gives CASSFSGRNEQFF. The chain recombines TRBV5-4 with TRBJ2-1, with 10 bases matching TRBD2. J was trimmed by 7 bases and V by 2 bases; bases with no gene match: 0. CDR3 size: 13 residues. In germline, CDR1 is SGHNT, CDR2 YYREEE (reference sequence).

J is TRBJ2-1 and V is TRBV11-3; 8 bases are shared with TRBD1. Per the germline V gene, CDR1 is SGHNT and CDR2 is YENEEA. V was pared by 5 bases and J by 5 bases, with 8 bases of the junction left unmatched. The CDR3 extends over 15 amino acids. CDR3 sequence (DNA): TGTGCCAGCAGCCCTACCGGGACAGGTAACAATGAGCAGTTCTTC. Amino acid sequence: CASSPTGTGNNEQFF.

The chain links TRBV6-6 to TRBJ2-2, with 8 bases that match TRBD1. The CDR3 covers 13 residues. Germline V gives CDR1 MNHNY, CDR2 SVGAGI (reference sequence). With V trimmed by 8 bases and J by 6 bases, 5 bases remained unmatched. CDR3 coding DNA: TGTGCCAGCCGGGACAGGAGGGCCGGGGAGCTGTTTTTT. Translated, it gives CASRDRRAGELFF.

V gene TRBV7-9 combines with J gene TRBJ1-1; D is perhaps TRBD1 (6 bases). The CDR3 is 12 amino acids. The germline V gene has CDR1 SEHNR and CDR2 FQNEAQ (reference sequence). Trimming shortened V by 5 bases and J by 10 bases, and 14 bases separated the two germline ends. CDR3 region: CASSPTLGAAFF. CDR3 DNA: TGTGCCAGCAGCCCAACGCTGGGGGCAGCTTTCTTT.

The chain uses TRBV5-1 and TRBJ1-3; D gene uncertain. Germline loops: CDR1 SGHRS, CDR2 YFSETQ. V lost 0 bases and J 0 bases, leaving 10 bases between the germline ends. The CDR3 contains 16 residues. The CDR3 here is CASSLGTGNSGNTIYF. In nucleotides, the CDR3 is TGCGCCAGCAGCTTGGGCACGGGGAACTCTGGAAACACCATATATTTT.

The rearrangement uses TRBV30 and TRBJ2-3, with a tentative D call TRBD2 (7 bases). The germline V gene has CDR1 GTSNPN and CDR2 SVGIG (reference sequence). The length of the CDR3 is 16 residues. Trimming stripped 0 bases from V and 3 bases from J, with 16 bases between. The DNA for the CDR3 is TGTGCCTGGAGTGTCCAAGGGGGGGGCCTTACAGATACGCAGTATTTT. It encodes CAWSVQGGGLTDTQYF.

This chain uses TRBV13 with TRBJ1-3, with 7 bases aligning to TRBD1. J lost 0 bases, V lost 5 bases, and 19 bases had no gene match. The germline gives CDR1 PRHDT, CDR2 FYEKMQ (reference sequence). This CDR3 has 20 amino acids. CDR3 sequence: CASSASMGQLVLSSGNTIYF. Here the CDR3 DNA reads TGTGCCAGCAGCGCCAGCATGGGACAGCTAGTCCTGAGCTCTGGAAACACCATATATTTT. The full variable domain, completed using reference TRBV13 and TRBJ1-3, is AAGVIQSPRHLIKEKRETATLKCYPIPRHDTVYWYQQGPGQDPQFLISFYEKMQSDKGSIPDRFSAQQFSDYHSELNMSSLELGDSALYFCASSASMGQLVLSSGNTIYFGEGSWLTVV.

In the case of this clone: Other DNA sequences in this sample translate to the same CDR3. The chain is built from TRBV5-1 and TRBJ2-1; TRBD2 matches at 10 bases. J gave up 0 bases and V 0 bases, and 0 bases lay outside the gene matches. CDR3 size: 16 residues. Germline V gene sequence: CDR1 SGHRS, CDR2 YFSETQ. This CDR3 reads CASSLGTSGSYNEQFF. CDR3 DNA: TGCGCCAGCAGCTTGGGGACTAGCGGCTCCTACAATGAGCAGTTCTTC.